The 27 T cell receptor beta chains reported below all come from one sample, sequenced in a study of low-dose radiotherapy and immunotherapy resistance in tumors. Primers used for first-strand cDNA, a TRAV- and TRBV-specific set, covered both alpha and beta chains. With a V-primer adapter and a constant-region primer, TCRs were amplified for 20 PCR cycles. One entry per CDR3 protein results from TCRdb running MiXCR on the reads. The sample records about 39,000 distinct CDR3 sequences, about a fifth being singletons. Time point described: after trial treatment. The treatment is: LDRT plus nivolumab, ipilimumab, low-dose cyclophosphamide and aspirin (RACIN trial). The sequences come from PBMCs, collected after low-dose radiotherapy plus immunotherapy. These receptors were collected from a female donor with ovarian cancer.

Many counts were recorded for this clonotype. The CDR3 nucleotides read TGTGCCAGCAGCAGGCGAGCTCAGCGGGCCCGGGCTGATGAGACCCAGTACTTC. It encodes CASSRRAQRARADETQYF. The V call is TRBV3-1, the J call TRBJ2-5, with a possible D match to TRBD2 (6 bases). The CDR3 covers 18 residues. Per the germline V gene, CDR1 is LGHDT and CDR2 is YNNKEL (reference sequence). The ends were cut back, 5 bases at V and 5 bases at J, with 27 bases in the middle.

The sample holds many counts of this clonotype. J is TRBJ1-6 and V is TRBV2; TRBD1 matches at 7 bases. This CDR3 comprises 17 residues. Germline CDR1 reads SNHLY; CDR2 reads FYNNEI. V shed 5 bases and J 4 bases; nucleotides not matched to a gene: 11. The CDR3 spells CASSLPSGTEYNSPLHF. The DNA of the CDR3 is TGTGCCAGCAGTCTACCTTCTGGGACAGAGTATAATTCACCCCTCCACTTT.

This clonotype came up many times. The CDR3 region is CSARGAAGRGEQYF. For the CDR3, the DNA is TGCAGTGCTAGAGGCGCGGCAGGCCGAGGGGAGCAGTACTTC. The chain has TRBV20-1 and TRBJ2-7; D might be TRBD2 (5 bases). Per germline, CDR1 DFQATT and CDR2 SNEGSKA (reference sequence). This CDR3 has 14 residues. V was clipped by 1 base and J by 7 bases, with 17 bases between them.

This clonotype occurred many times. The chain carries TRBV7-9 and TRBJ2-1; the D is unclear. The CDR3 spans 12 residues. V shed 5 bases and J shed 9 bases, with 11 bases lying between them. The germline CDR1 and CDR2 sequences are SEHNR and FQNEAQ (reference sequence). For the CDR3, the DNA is TGTGCCAGCAGCCTTAGTTCGGGTGAGCAGTTCTTC. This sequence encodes CASSLSSGEQFF. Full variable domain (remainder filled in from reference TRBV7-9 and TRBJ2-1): DTGVSQNPRHKITKRGQNVTFRCDPISEHNRLYWYRQTLGQGPEFLTYFQNEAQLEKSRLLSDRFSAERPKGSFSTLEIQRTEQGDSAMYLCASSLSSGEQFFGPGTRLTVL.

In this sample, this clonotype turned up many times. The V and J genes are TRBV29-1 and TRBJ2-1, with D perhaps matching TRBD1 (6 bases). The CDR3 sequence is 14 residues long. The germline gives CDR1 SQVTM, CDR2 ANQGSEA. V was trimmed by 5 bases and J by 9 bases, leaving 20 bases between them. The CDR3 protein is CSVLARQGTGEQFF. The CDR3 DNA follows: TGCAGCGTTCTGGCTCGGCAGGGGACCGGTGAGCAGTTCTTC.

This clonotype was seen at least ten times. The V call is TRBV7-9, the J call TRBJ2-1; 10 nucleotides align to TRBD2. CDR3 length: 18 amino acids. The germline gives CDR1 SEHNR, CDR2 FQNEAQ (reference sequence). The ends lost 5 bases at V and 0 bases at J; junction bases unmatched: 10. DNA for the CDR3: TGTGCCAGCAGCGGGATTAGCGGGGGGCGGAGCTCCTACAATGAGCAGTTCTTC. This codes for CASSGISGGRSSYNEQFF. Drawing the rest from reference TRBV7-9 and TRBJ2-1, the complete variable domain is DTGVSQNPRHKITKRGQNVTFRCDPISEHNRLYWYRQTLGQGPEFLTYFQNEAQLEKSRLLSDRFSAERPKGSFSTLEIQRTEQGDSAMYLCASSGISGGRSSYNEQFFGPGTRLTVL.

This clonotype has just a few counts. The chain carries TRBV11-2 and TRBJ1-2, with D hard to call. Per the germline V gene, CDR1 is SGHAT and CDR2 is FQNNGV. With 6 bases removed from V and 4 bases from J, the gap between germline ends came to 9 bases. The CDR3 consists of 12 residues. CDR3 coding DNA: TGTGCCAGCAGTATGCAGGCCTATGGCTACACCTTC. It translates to CASSMQAYGYTF.

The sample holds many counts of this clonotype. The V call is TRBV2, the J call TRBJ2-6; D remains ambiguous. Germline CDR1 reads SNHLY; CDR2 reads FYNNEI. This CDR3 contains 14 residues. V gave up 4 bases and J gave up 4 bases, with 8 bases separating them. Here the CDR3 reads CASSVRAGANVLTF. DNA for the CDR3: TGTGCCAGCAGTGTGAGAGCCGGGGCCAACGTCCTGACTTTC.

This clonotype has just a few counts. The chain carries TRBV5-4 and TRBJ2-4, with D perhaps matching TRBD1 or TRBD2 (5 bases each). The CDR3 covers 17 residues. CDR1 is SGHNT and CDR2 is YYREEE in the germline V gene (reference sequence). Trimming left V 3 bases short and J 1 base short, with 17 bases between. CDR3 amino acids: CASSSGTGTVAKNIQYF. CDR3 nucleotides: TGTGCCAGCAGCTCGGGGACGGGGACCGTGGCCAAAAACATTCAGTACTTC.

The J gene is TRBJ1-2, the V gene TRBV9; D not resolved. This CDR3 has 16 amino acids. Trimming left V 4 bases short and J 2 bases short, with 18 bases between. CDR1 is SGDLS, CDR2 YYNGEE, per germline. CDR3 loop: CASSLGWGSRNYGYTF. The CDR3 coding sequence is TGTGCCAGCAGCCTCGGGTGGGGTTCAAGGAACTATGGCTACACCTTC.

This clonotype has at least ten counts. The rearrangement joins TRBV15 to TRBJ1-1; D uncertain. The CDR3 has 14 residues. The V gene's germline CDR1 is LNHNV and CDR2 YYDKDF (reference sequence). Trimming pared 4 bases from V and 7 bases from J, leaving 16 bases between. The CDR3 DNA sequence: TGTGCCACCAGCATCCGGGCCTCAGACGGTGAAGCTTTCTTT. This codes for CATSIRASDGEAFF.

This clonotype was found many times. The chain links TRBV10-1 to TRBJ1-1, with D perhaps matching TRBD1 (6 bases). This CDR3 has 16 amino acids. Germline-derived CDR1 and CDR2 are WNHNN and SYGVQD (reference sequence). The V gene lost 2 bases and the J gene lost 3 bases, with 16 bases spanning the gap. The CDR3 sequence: CASSEGIRGKDTEAFF. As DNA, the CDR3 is TGCGCCAGCAGTGAGGGGATTAGGGGGAAGGACACTGAAGCTTTCTTT.

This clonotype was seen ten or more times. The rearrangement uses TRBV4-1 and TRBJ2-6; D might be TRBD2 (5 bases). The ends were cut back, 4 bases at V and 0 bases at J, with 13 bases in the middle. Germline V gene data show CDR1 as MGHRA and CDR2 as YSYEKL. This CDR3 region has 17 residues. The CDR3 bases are TGCGCCAGCAGCCTGCGGTCGGGGAACTCTGGGGCCAACGTCCTGACTTTC. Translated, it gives CASSLRSGNSGANVLTF.

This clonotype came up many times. The CDR3 loop is CASSTGTGFNEQYF. CDR3 DNA sequence: TGTGCCAGCAGCACCGGGACAGGGTTCAACGAGCAGTACTTC. The rearrangement links TRBV28 to TRBJ2-7; TRBD1 agrees at 9 bases. J was trimmed by 5 bases and V by 6 bases; bases with no gene match: 8. Germline V gene lookup returns CDR1 MDHEN and CDR2 SYDVKM. The CDR3 is made up of 14 amino acids.

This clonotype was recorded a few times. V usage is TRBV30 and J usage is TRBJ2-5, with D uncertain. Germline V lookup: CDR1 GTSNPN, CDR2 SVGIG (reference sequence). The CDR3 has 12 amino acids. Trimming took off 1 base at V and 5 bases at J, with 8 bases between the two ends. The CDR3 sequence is CAWSADRETQYF. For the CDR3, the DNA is TGTGCCTGGAGTGCCGACCGGGAGACCCAGTACTTC. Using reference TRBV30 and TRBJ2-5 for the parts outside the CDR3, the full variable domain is SQTIHQWPATLVQPVGSPLSLECTVEGTSNPNLYWYRQAAGRGLQLLFYSVGIGQISSEVPQNLSASRPQDRQFILSSKKLLLSDSGFYLCAWSADRETQYFGPGTRLLVL.

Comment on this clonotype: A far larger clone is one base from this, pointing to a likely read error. The chain's CDR3 is CSARDIGAGGPGSEQYF. In DNA form, the CDR3 reads TGCAGTGCTAGAGATATAGGGGCGGGAGGGCCCGGGAGTGAGCAGTACTTC. The chain carries TRBV20-1 and TRBJ2-4, with TRBD2 matching over 9 bases. The ends lost 0 bases at V and 13 bases at J; junction bases unmatched: 19. Germline CDR1 DFQATT, CDR2 SNEGSKA (reference sequence). The CDR3 length is 17 residues.

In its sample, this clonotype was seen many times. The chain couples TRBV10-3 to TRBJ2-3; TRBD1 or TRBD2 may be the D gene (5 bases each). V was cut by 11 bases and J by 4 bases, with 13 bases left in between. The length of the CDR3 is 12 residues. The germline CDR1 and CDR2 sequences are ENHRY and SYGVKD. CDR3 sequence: CAVEGSPDTQYF. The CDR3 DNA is TGTGCCGTCGAGGGGAGCCCAGATACGCAGTATTTT.

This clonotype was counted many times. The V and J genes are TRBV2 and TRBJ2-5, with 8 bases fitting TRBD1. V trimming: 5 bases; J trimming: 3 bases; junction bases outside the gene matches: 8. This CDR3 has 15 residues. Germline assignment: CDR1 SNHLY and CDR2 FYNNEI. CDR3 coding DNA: TGTGCCAGCAGTAAGGACAGGGTAGGGGAAGAGACCCAGTACTTC. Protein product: CASSKDRVGEETQYF.

This CDR3 is CASSQTSGSGQETQYF. CDR3 DNA sequence: TGTGCCAGCTCACAGACTAGCGGGAGTGGGCAAGAGACCCAGTACTTC. The chain has TRBV18 and TRBJ2-5; 12 positions match TRBD2. Germline-derived CDR1 and CDR2 are KGHSH and LQKENI. There are 16 residues in the CDR3. V lost 4 bases and J lost 2; bases outside the gene matches: 5.

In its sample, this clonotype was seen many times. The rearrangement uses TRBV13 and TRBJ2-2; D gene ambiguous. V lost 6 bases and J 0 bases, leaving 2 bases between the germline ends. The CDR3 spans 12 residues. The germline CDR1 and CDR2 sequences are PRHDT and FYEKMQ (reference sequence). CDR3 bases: TGTGCCAGCAGGGCGAACACCGGGGAGCTGTTTTTT. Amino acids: CASRANTGELFF.

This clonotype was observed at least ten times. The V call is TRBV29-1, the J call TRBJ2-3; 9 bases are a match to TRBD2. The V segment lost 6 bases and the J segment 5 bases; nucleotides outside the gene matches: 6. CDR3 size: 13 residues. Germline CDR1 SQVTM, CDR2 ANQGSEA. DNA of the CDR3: TGCAGCGTGGAGGGACTAGCAGGAGATACGCAGTATTTT. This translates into CSVEGLAGDTQYF.

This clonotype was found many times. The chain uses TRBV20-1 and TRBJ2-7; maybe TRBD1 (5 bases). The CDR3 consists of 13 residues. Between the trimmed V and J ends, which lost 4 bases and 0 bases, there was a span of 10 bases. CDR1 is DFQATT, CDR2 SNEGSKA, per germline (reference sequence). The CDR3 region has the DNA TGCAGTGCTAAACGACAGAGCTCCTACGAGCAGTACTTC. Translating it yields CSAKRQSSYEQYF.

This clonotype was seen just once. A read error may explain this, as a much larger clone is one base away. The CDR3 is CAWTPGTAYEQYF. The CDR3 bases are TGTGCCTGGACCCCCGGGACAGCCTACGAGCAGTACTTC. V and J are TRBV30 and TRBJ2-7, with 7 positions matching TRBD1. The CDR3 is 13 residues long. V shed 4 bases, J shed 2 bases, and the junction held 5 bases outside the gene matches. Germline V CDR1 and CDR2: GTSNPN, SVGIG (reference sequence).

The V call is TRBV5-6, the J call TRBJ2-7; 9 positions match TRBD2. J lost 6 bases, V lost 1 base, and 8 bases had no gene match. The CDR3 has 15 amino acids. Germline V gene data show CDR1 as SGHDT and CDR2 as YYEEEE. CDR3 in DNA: TGTGCCAGCAGCTTGAGACGAGCGGGAGGTGGCGAGCAGTACTTC. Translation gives CASSLRRAGGGEQYF.

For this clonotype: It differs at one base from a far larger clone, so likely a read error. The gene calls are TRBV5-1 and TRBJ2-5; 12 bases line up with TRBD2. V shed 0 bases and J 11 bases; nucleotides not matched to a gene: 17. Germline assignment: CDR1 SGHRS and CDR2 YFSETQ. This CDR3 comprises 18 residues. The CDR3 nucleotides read TGCGCCAGCAGCTTGGGCTTGACTAGCGGGGGACACTACAATGAGCAGTACTTC. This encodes CASSLGLTSGGHYNEQYF.

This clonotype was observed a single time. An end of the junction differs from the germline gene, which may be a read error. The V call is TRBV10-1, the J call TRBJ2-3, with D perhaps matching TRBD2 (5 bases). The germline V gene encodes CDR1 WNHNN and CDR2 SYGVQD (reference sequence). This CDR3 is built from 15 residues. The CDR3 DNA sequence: TGCGCGAGCAGTGAGGAGGCTGAGGGCACAGATACGCAGTATTTT. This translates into CASSEEAEGTDTQYF.

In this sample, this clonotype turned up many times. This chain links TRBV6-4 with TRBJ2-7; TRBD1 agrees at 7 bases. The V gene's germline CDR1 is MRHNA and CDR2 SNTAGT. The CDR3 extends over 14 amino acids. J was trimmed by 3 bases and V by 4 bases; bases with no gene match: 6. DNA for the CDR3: TGTGCCAGCAGTGCTCCGGGACAGATCTACGAGCAGTACTTC. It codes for CASSAPGQIYEQYF.